One and the same sample provided the 11 T cell receptor beta chains below, sequenced in a study of cytotoxic CD8 clonotypes in ibrutinib-treated CLL. Repertoires were generated with immunoSEQ multiplex PCR, while TCRdb's copy carries only in-frame clones and drops some. Here the sample spans about 84,000 clones, around 84% being singletons. The sequencing here drew on PBMCs, taken before ibrutinib treatment. These receptors originate from a human donor with chronic lymphocytic leukemia.

This sequence joins TRBV5-4 and TRBJ1-1; TRBD1 might be the D (6 bases). The germline V gene encodes CDR1 SGHNT and CDR2 YYREEE (reference sequence). This CDR3 spans 12 amino acids. CDR3 region: CVFTGRDTEAFF. CDR3 DNA: TGTGTTTTTACAGGGAGAGACACTGAAGCTTTCTTT.

CDR3 sequence: CSVEGGRRTDTQYF. The CDR3 DNA sequence: TGCAGCGTCGAGGGGGGGCGGAGGACAGATACGCAGTATTTT. The V call is TRBV29-1, the J call TRBJ2-3, with D maybe TRBD2 (7 bases). CDR3 size: 14 residues. Trimming removed 6 bases from V and 3 bases from J, with 16 bases in between. Germline CDR1 SQVTM, CDR2 ANQGSEA.

The chain uses TRBV23-1 and TRBJ1-4; 11 bases agree with TRBD1. TRBV23-1 is noted as an ORF with a role that remains uncertain. J was trimmed by 3 bases and V by 4 bases; bases with no gene match: 10. This CDR3 spans 18 amino acids. The CDR3 region has the DNA TGCGCCAGCAGTCCAGGACAGGGGGCTAATAGTCCTAATGAAAAACTGTTTTTT. Protein: CASSPGQGANSPNEKLFF.

J is TRBJ1-1 and V is TRBV7-9, with TRBD1 as a possible D gene (6 bases). The germline V and J ends were trimmed by 5 bases and 0 bases, with 13 bases remaining between them. The CDR3 spans 15 residues. Germline V gene data show CDR1 as SEHNR and CDR2 as FQNEAQ (reference sequence). For the CDR3, the DNA is TGTGCCAGCAGCGCACAAGGGGGGATGAACACTGAAGCTTTCTTT. Translated: CASSAQGGMNTEAFF. Looking up the rest from reference TRBV7-9 and TRBJ1-1 gives the full variable domain: DTGVSQNPRHKITKRGQNVTFRCDPISEHNRLYWYRQTLGQGPEFLTYFQNEAQLEKSRLLSDRFSAERPKGSFSTLEIQRTEQGDSAMYLCASSAQGGMNTEAFFGQGTRLTVV.

A single count supports this clone. The DNA for the CDR3 is TGCGCCAGCAGCCAAGATCGGGCAGGGGCCTACGAGCAGTACTTC. Protein product: CASSQDRAGAYEQYF. The J gene is TRBJ2-7, the V gene TRBV4-3; D may be TRBD1 (6 bases). The CDR3 has 15 amino acids. Trimming stripped 0 bases from V and 2 bases from J, with 11 bases between. Per the germline V gene, CDR1 is LGHNA and CDR2 is YSLEER.

J is TRBJ1-2 and V is TRBV19; a possible D gene is TRBD1 (6 bases). The CDR3 consists of 13 residues. The germline V gene encodes CDR1 LNHDA and CDR2 SQIVND (reference sequence). V was pared by 5 bases and J by 2 bases, with 9 bases between. The chain's CDR3 is CASSRQANYGYTF. The CDR3 nucleotides read TGTGCCAGTAGTCGACAGGCCAACTATGGCTACACCTTC.

As DNA, the CDR3 is TGCGCCAGCAGCATCGTTAGCGGGAGTTACGATGAGCAGTTCTTC. Its protein product is CASSIVSGSYDEQFF. The rearrangement links TRBV5-1 to TRBJ2-1, with 9 bases identical to TRBD2. Trimming cost V 4 bases and J 8 bases; bases outside gene matches: 10. This CDR3 has 15 residues. Germline V lookup: CDR1 SGHRS, CDR2 YFSETQ.

This chain connects TRBV10-3 to TRBJ2-3; D ambiguous. The CDR3 is made up of 14 amino acids. V dropped 6 bases and J dropped 0 bases, with 10 bases sitting between them. The germline V gene encodes CDR1 ENHRY and CDR2 SYGVKD. This chain's CDR3 is CAIRMDLSTDTQYF. DNA of the CDR3: TGTGCCATCAGGATGGACCTAAGCACAGATACGCAGTATTTT.

The J gene is TRBJ2-1, the V gene TRBV9; TRBD2 agrees at 12 bases. The CDR3 loop spans 16 amino acids. V dropped 4 bases and J dropped 5; count of bases not matched to a gene: 7. Germline CDR1 is SGDLS and CDR2 is YYNGEE. CDR3 coding DNA: TGTGCCAGCAGCCCCCGACTAGCGGGGGACAACAATGAGCAGTTCTTC. This codes for CASSPRLAGDNNEQFF.

This chain joins TRBV11-3 and TRBJ2-5; D call uncertain. The germline V gene encodes CDR1 SGHNT and CDR2 YENEEA. The V and J ends lost 0 bases and 4 bases respectively, with 3 bases between them. The length of the CDR3 is 12 residues. The CDR3 is CASSLDLETQYF. CDR3 in DNA: TGTGCCAGCAGCTTAGATTTAGAGACCCAGTACTTC. The whole variable domain, filled in from reference TRBV11-3 and TRBJ2-5, reads EAGVVQSPRYKIIEKKQPVAFWCNPISGHNTLYWYLQNLGQGPELLIRYENEEAVDDSQLPKDRFSAERLKGVDSTLKIQPAELGDSAVYLCASSLDLETQYFGPGTRLLVL.

The gene calls are TRBV9 and TRBJ1-3; D is ambiguous. V was trimmed by 0 bases and J by 7 bases, leaving 11 bases between them. This CDR3 spans 14 amino acids. Per germline, CDR1 SGDLS and CDR2 YYNGEE. CDR3 residues: CASSVEGSGNTIYF. DNA for the CDR3: TGTGCCAGCAGCGTAGAAGGCAGCGGGAACACCATATATTTT.